The 22 T cell receptor beta chains below come from one sample, sequenced in a study of T-cell memory formation after mild COVID-19. MiXCR, run by TCRdb on the 5' RACE reads, gives a single entry per CDR3 protein. The table includes around 300,000 distinct CDR3 sequences, roughly 18% detected once. The sample consisted of PBMCs or a T cell subset sorted from them (not recorded which). The receptors come from a man between 18 and 29 years old who had mild COVID-19 (a few samples of this study predate the infection). Cell type and time point are not known.

The J gene is TRBJ1-2, the V gene TRBV4-3, with 7 bases identical to TRBD1. Germline V gene sequence: CDR1 LGHNA, CDR2 YSLEER. This CDR3 region has 15 residues. V lost 0 bases, J lost 4 bases, and 5 bases stayed unmatched. This CDR3 reads CASSQDRDSLYGYTF. CDR3 DNA: TGCGCCAGCAGCCAAGATAGGGACAGCCTCTATGGCTACACCTTC.

The chain joins TRBV12-3 or TRBV12-4 to TRBJ1-1; maybe TRBD1 (5 bases). V dropped 6 bases and J dropped 11 bases, with 16 bases sitting between them. This CDR3 contains 12 residues. CDR3 loop: CASRKQETAAFF. CDR3 nucleotide sequence: TGTGCCAGCAGAAAACAGGAAACGGCGGCTTTCTTT.

This rearrangement joins TRBV7-2 to TRBJ2-3; D is ambiguous. CDR3 length: 14 residues. Germline V gene data show CDR1 as SGHTA and CDR2 as FQGNSA. Trimming cost V 1 base and J 0 bases, with 5 bases left between them. CDR3 in amino acids: CASSLVFSTDTQYF. CDR3 nucleotide sequence: TGTGCCAGCAGCTTAGTTTTTAGCACAGATACGCAGTATTTT.

This sequence joins TRBV5-1 and TRBJ2-5; D gene uncertain. With 4 bases removed from V and 0 bases from J, the gap between germline ends came to 10 bases. The CDR3 runs 14 residues. CDR1 and CDR2 from the germline V gene are SGHRS and YFSETQ. CDR3 nucleotides: TGCGCCAGCAGCCGTGATGCGAACCAAGAGACCCAGTACTTC. Its protein is CASSRDANQETQYF.

The J gene is TRBJ2-3, the V gene TRBV7-7, with TRBD2 matching 13 bases. The CDR3 runs 17 residues. CDR1 and CDR2 from the germline V gene are SSHAT and FNYEAQ (reference sequence). The junction had 7 bases not matched to a gene; V was cut back by 5 bases and J by 2 bases. The CDR3 bases are TGTGCCAGCAGCAAAGGGACTAGCGGGGTCCACACAGATACGCAGTATTTT. Protein product: CASSKGTSGVHTDTQYF.

The rearrangement uses TRBV28 and TRBJ2-1, with 10 bases lining up with TRBD2. The germline gives CDR1 MDHEN, CDR2 SYDVKM. The CDR3 loop spans 13 amino acids. The J segment lost 10 bases and the V segment lost 5 bases, leaving 5 bases of the junction unmatched. CDR3 amino acids: CASSLSGGPEQFF. DNA for the CDR3: TGTGCCAGCAGTCTTAGCGGGGGGCCCGAGCAGTTCTTC.

The gene calls are TRBV9 and TRBJ2-3, with D tentatively TRBD1 (6 bases). CDR3 size: 21 residues. The germline CDR1 and CDR2 sequences are SGDLS and YYNGEE. V was trimmed by 0 bases and J by 0 bases, leaving 26 bases between them. CDR3 nucleotides: TGTGCCAGCAGCGTAGGCCAAATGGTTCCGGGACACCAGTTAAGCACAGATACGCAGTATTTT. It codes for CASSVGQMVPGHQLSTDTQYF.

The chain joins TRBV5-1 to TRBJ2-7, with D possibly being TRBD1 (6 bases). From germline, CDR1 is SGHRS and CDR2 YFSETQ. The CDR3 contains 14 residues. V dropped 7 bases and J dropped 6 bases, with 20 bases sitting between them. The chain's CDR3 is CASSRTGTHAEQYF. As DNA, the CDR3 is TGCGCCAGCTCCAGAACAGGGACCCACGCCGAGCAGTACTTC. The variable domain in full, completed from reference TRBV5-1 and TRBJ2-7, reads KAGVTQTPRYLIKTRGQQVTLSCSPISGHRSVSWYQQTPGQGLQFLFEYFSETQRNKGNFPGRFSGRQFSNSRSEMNVSTLELGDSALYLCASSRTGTHAEQYFGPGTRLTVT.

This chain joins TRBV4-2 and TRBJ2-3, with TRBD2 matching 9 bases. Germline-derived CDR1 and CDR2 are LGHNA and YNFKEQ. The V segment lost 0 bases and the J segment 4 bases; nucleotides outside the gene matches: 5. The CDR3 spans 16 residues. The CDR3 DNA reads TGTGCCAGCAGCCAAGATCGGCGGGGGGGCCCAGATACGCAGTATTTT. It translates to CASSQDRRGGPDTQYF.

This clonotype was seen more than once but under ten times. V is TRBV5-1 and J is TRBJ2-3; D possibly uses TRBD1 or TRBD2 (5 bases each). The CDR3 contains 15 residues. Trimming stripped 4 bases from V and 3 bases from J, with 15 bases between. Per the germline V gene, CDR1 is SGHRS and CDR2 is YFSETQ. The chain's CDR3 is CASSIGDWGTDTQYF. DNA of the CDR3: TGCGCCAGCAGCATCGGGGATTGGGGGACAGATACGCAGTATTTT.

J is TRBJ2-2 and V is TRBV7-2; 7 bases match TRBD2. There are 15 residues in the CDR3. Trimming at V came to 2 bases and at J to 4 bases, leaving 4 bases not matched to a gene. CDR1 is SGHTA and CDR2 is FQGNSA in the germline V gene. CDR3 nucleotides: TGTGCCAGCAGCTTATTCGGGGGGAGCACCGGGGAGCTGTTTTTT. It encodes CASSLFGGSTGELFF.

There are a few counts of this clonotype. This chain uses TRBV2 with TRBJ2-1; TRBD2 matches 12 bases. The CDR3 runs 13 residues. In germline, CDR1 is SNHLY, CDR2 FYNNEI. With 9 bases clipped from V and 9 bases from J, the junction kept 6 bases outside the gene matches. The CDR3 region has the DNA TGTGCCAGTCCTAGCGGGGGGGCCAGTGAGCAGTTCTTC. Amino acids: CASPSGGASEQFF.

This clonotype occurred a few times. The chain uses TRBV4-3 and TRBJ2-1; 10 positions agree with TRBD2. This CDR3 region has 16 residues. Germline loops: CDR1 LGHNA, CDR2 YSLEER. The V gene end was trimmed by 5 bases and the J gene end by 8 bases; junction bases not matched to a gene: 12. CDR3 sequence (DNA): TGCGCCAGCAGCATCGGAACTAGCGGGGTTATCTATGAGCAGTTCTTC. Encoded protein: CASSIGTSGVIYEQFF.

The CDR3 region has the DNA TGTGCCAGCGGCCCCACCGGGACAGGGGCTGCTGGAAACACCATATATTTT. Its protein is CASGPTGTGAAGNTIYF. The genes are TRBV6-5 and TRBJ1-3; 10 nucleotides match TRBD1. The CDR3 spans 17 residues. V lost 8 bases to trimming and J lost 2 bases; unmatched junction nucleotides: 12. Germline loops: CDR1 MNHEY, CDR2 SVGAGI.

This sequence joins TRBV24-1 and TRBJ1-2; weak D call: TRBD1 (6 bases). CDR1 is KGHDR, CDR2 SFDVKD, per germline. Trimming pared 4 bases from V and 2 bases from J, leaving 7 bases between. This CDR3 region has 13 residues. CDR3 sequence: CATSDTGNYGYTF. For the CDR3, the DNA is TGTGCCACCAGTGACACAGGGAACTATGGCTACACCTTC.

This rearrangement joins TRBV18 to TRBJ2-1; no clear D. The V and J ends lost 3 bases and 8 bases respectively, with 8 bases between them. CDR1 and CDR2 from the germline V gene are KGHSH and LQKENI. The CDR3 runs to 12 residues. CDR3 in DNA: TGTGCCAGCTCACCGTCCCTGGATGAGCAGTTCTTC. Translation gives CASSPSLDEQFF. Based on the CDR3 plus reference TRBV18 and TRBJ2-1, the full variable domain is NAGVMQNPRHLVRRRGQEARLRCSPMKGHSHVYWYRQLPEEGLKFMVYLQKENIIDESGMPKERFSAEFPKEGPSILRIQQVVRGDSAAYFCASSPSLDEQFFGPGTRLTVL.

The table lists this clonotype with a few counts. This sequence joins TRBV28 and TRBJ1-1, with TRBD1 as a possible D gene (6 bases). Germline V gene sequence: CDR1 MDHEN, CDR2 SYDVKM. V dropped 4 bases and J dropped 5 bases, with 17 bases sitting between them. The CDR3 spans 15 residues. The CDR3 here is CASSSGGPTGTEAFF. CDR3 bases: TGTGCCAGCAGTTCGGGCGGGCCCACAGGGACTGAAGCTTTCTTT.

The chain joins TRBV29-1 to TRBJ2-3; no clear D. Germline V lookup: CDR1 SQVTM, CDR2 ANQGSEA. V gave up 5 bases and J gave up 4 bases, with 10 bases separating them. CDR3 length equals 12 residues. CDR3 region: CSVRSKADTQYF. CDR3 sequence (DNA): TGCAGCGTTCGTTCGAAGGCAGATACGCAGTATTTT.

Only a few counts were recorded for this clonotype. V and J are TRBV20-1 and TRBJ2-1; no reliable D call. The CDR3 has 12 amino acids. Looked up from germline, CDR1 is DFQATT and CDR2 is SNEGSKA (reference sequence). V lost 0 bases and J 7 bases, leaving 7 bases between the germline ends. In DNA form, the CDR3 reads TGCAGTGCTAGAGAATCGGTTAATGAGCAGTTCTTC. This gives the protein CSARESVNEQFF.

The rearrangement links TRBV7-2 to TRBJ1-2, with TRBD1 matching over 8 bases. Germline CDR1 reads SGHTA; CDR2 reads FQGNSA. V shed 2 bases and J 6 bases; nucleotides not matched to a gene: 5. CDR3 length: 14 residues. The CDR3 protein is CASSLFRTGNGYTF. CDR3 DNA: TGTGCCAGCAGCTTATTTCGGACAGGGAATGGCTACACCTTC. Using reference TRBV7-2 and TRBJ1-2 for the parts outside the CDR3, the full variable domain is GAGVSQSPSNKVTEKGKDVELRCDPISGHTALYWYRQSLGQGLEFLIYFQGNSAPDKSGLPSDRFSAERTGGSVSTLTIQRTQQEDSAVYLCASSLFRTGNGYTFGSGTRLTVV.

This clonotype has more than one count but fewer than ten. The chain is built from TRBV20-1 and TRBJ2-2; 9 positions agree with TRBD1. CDR3 length equals 16 residues. Looked up from germline, CDR1 is DFQATT and CDR2 is SNEGSKA (reference sequence). With 0 bases clipped from V and 1 base from J, the junction kept 3 bases outside the gene matches. In DNA form, the CDR3 reads TGCAGTGCTAGAGATCGGACAGGGGTGAACACCGGGGAGCTGTTTTTT. Protein sequence: CSARDRTGVNTGELFF.

Ten or more counts support this clonotype. The rearrangement joins TRBV19 to TRBJ2-7; no clear D. Germline V gene lookup returns CDR1 LNHDA and CDR2 SQIVND (reference sequence). V dropped 9 bases and J dropped 4 bases, with 13 bases sitting between them. The CDR3 totals 12 residues. The CDR3 here is CARKSDGYEQYV. Here the CDR3 DNA reads TGTGCCAGGAAGAGTGACGGGTACGAGCAGTACGTC.